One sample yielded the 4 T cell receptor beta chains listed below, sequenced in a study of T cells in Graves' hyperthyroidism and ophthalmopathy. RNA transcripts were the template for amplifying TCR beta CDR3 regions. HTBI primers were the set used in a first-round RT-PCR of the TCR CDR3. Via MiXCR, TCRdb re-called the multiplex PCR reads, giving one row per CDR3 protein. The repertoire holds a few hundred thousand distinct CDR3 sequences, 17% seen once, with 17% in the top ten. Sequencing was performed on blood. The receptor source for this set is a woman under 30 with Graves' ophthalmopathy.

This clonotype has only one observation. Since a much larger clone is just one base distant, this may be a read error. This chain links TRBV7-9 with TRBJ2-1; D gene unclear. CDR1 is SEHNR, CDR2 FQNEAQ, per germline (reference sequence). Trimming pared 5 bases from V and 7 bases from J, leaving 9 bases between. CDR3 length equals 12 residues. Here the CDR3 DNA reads TGTGCCAGCAGCCGGAAGGAGAATGAGCAGTTCTTC. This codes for CASSRKENEQFF.

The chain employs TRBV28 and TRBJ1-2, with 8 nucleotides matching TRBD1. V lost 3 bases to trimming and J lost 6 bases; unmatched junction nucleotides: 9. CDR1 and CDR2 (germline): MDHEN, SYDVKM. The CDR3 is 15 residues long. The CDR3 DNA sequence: TGTGCCAGCAGTTTGGGTGGGACAGGTTGGGATGGCTACACCTTC. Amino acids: CASSLGGTGWDGYTF.

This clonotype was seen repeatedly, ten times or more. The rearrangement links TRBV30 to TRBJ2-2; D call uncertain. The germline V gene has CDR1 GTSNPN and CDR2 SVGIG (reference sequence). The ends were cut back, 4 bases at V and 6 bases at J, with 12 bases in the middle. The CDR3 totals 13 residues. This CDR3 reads CAWTSRSPGELFF. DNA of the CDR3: TGTGCCTGGACAAGCCGATCACCCGGGGAGCTGTTTTTT.

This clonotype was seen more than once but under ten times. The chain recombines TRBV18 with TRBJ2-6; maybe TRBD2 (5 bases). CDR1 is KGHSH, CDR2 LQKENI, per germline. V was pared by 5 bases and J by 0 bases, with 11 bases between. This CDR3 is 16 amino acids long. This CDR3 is CASSGLLASGANVLTF. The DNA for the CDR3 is TGTGCCAGCTCAGGACTGTTAGCCTCTGGGGCCAACGTCCTGACTTTC.